These 19 T cell receptor beta chains were all obtained from the same sample, sequenced in a study of cytomegalovirus exposure and HLA in healthy donors. Use of 60 Vbeta and 13 Jbeta primers characterized the PCR. The repertoire was sequenced with immunoSEQ multiplex PCR; TCRdb's copy has only in-frame clones and lacks some. This table has about 77,000 clones, approximately 78% appearing once. The sample comprised PBMCs. The origin of the receptors is a man in his forties or fifties in good health and CMV-seronegative.

The chain employs TRBV27 and TRBJ1-2, with a weak D call TRBD1 (6 bases). Germline V gene lookup returns CDR1 MNHEY and CDR2 SMNVEV (reference sequence). V gave up 5 bases and J gave up 4 bases, with 17 bases separating them. The CDR3 contains 15 residues. The CDR3 coding sequence is TGTGCCAGCAGTCCCTCGGGGGGCGGAATCTATGGCTACACCTTC. This gives the protein CASSPSGGGIYGYTF.

The chain is built from TRBV29-1 and TRBJ2-3, with 12 bases that match TRBD2. The CDR3 runs 14 residues. Germline CDR1 and CDR2: SQVTM and ANQGSEA. The J segment lost 6 bases and the V segment lost 6 bases, leaving 7 bases of the junction unmatched. The DNA of the CDR3 is TGCAGCGTCTACCGGACTAGCGGGAAGGATACGCAGTATTTT. It specifies CSVYRTSGKDTQYF.

The chain couples TRBV25-1 to TRBJ2-2, with 9 nucleotides matching TRBD1. The CDR3 has 16 amino acids. The J segment lost 5 bases and the V segment lost 3 bases, leaving 7 bases of the junction unmatched. The V gene's germline CDR1 is MGHDK and CDR2 SYGVNS. The CDR3 DNA is TGTGCCAGCAGTGACCCCGGACAGGGGTGGACCGGGGAGCTGTTTTTT. Translating gives CASSDPGQGWTGELFF.

Within the sample, this clone is medium-sized (0.01 to 0.1%). The chain uses TRBV2 and TRBJ1-2; D remains ambiguous. Between the trimmed V and J ends, which lost 1 base and 7 bases, there was a span of 13 bases. This CDR3 is built from 14 residues. Germline V CDR1 and CDR2: SNHLY, FYNNEI. CDR3 bases: TGTGCCAGCAGTGAAGTGTCTCCGAGTAGTGGCTACACCTTC. This encodes CASSEVSPSSGYTF.

The chain is built from TRBV19 and TRBJ2-1; no clear D gene. Trimming left V 4 bases short and J 5 bases short, with 12 bases between. This CDR3 contains 14 residues. The germline V gene has CDR1 LNHDA and CDR2 SQIVND (reference sequence). The CDR3 is CASSTVAGNNEQFF. The CDR3 bases are TGTGCCAGTAGTACGGTGGCAGGCAACAATGAGCAGTTCTTC.

The chain combines TRBV28 with TRBJ1-1, with 7 bases that match TRBD1. Unmatched junction bases numbered 4, after V lost 6 bases and J lost 3 bases. Germline V CDR1 and CDR2: MDHEN, SYDVKM. The CDR3 extends over 13 amino acids. The DNA of the CDR3 is TGTGCCAGCAGCCAGGGACAGCACACTGAAGCTTTCTTT. Its translation is CASSQGQHTEAFF. The variable domain in full, with the rest retrieved from reference TRBV28 and TRBJ1-1, is DVKVTQSSRYLVKRTGEKVFLECVQDMDHENMFWYRQDPGLGLRLIYFSYDVKMKEKGDIPEGYSVSREKKERFSLILESASTNQTSMYLCASSQGQHTEAFFGQGTRLTVV.

The chain has TRBV18 and TRBJ2-1; 14 bases are shared with TRBD2. The length of the CDR3 is 17 residues. The V and J ends lost 3 bases and 7 bases, in that order; junction bases with no gene match: 8. The germline V gene has CDR1 KGHSH and CDR2 LQKENI. For the CDR3, the DNA is TGTGCCAGCTCACCTTGGACTAGCGGGAGGACGGGGAATGAGCAGTTCTTC. Protein product: CASSPWTSGRTGNEQFF.

J is TRBJ2-2 and V is TRBV2; 11 bases agree with TRBD1. The germline CDR1 and CDR2 sequences are SNHLY and FYNNEI. J was trimmed by 3 bases and V by 10 bases; bases with no gene match: 7. The CDR3 is made up of 15 amino acids. The CDR3 DNA reads TGTGCCATTGGACAGGGGGCGCGTGACACCGGGGAGCTGTTTTTT. Translated, it gives CAIGQGARDTGELFF.

The J gene is TRBJ2-3, the V gene TRBV18; tentatively, D is TRBD1 (5 bases). CDR1 is KGHSH, CDR2 LQKENI, per germline. The CDR3 sequence is 20 residues long. Trimming pared 1 base from V and 4 bases from J, leaving 27 bases between. The CDR3 protein is CASSPLSRAVPRRRSDTQYF. CDR3 nucleotide sequence: TGTGCCAGCTCACCACTGAGCAGGGCGGTCCCCCGGCGGCGGTCAGATACGCAGTATTTT.

V gene TRBV14 combines with J gene TRBJ1-1; D not resolved. This CDR3 contains 13 residues. Trimming removed 3 bases from V and 3 bases from J, with 8 bases in between. Germline V gene sequence: CDR1 SGHDN, CDR2 FVKESK. In nucleotides, the CDR3 is TGTGCCAGCAGCCATTTCGGTTACACTGAAGCTTTCTTT. It encodes CASSHFGYTEAFF.

The rearrangement links TRBV2 to TRBJ1-4, with D maybe TRBD1 (5 bases). Per the germline V gene, CDR1 is SNHLY and CDR2 is FYNNEI. Between the trimmed V and J ends, which lost 2 bases and 7 bases, there was a span of 11 bases. The CDR3 length is 14 residues. CDR3 amino acids: CASSELGGAEKLFF. The CDR3 DNA sequence: TGTGCCAGCAGTGAACTTGGCGGGGCTGAAAAACTGTTTTTT.

The chain is built from TRBV7-2 and TRBJ1-4; 8 bases map to TRBD1. The J segment lost 8 bases and the V segment lost 5 bases, leaving 7 bases of the junction unmatched. The germline V gene encodes CDR1 SGHTA and CDR2 FQGNSA. The CDR3 is 14 amino acids. The CDR3 DNA reads as TGTGCCAGCAGCCGAGGACAGGGTTACGAAAAACTGTTTTTT. This gives the protein CASSRGQGYEKLFF.

This chain links TRBV28 with TRBJ1-4; 7 nucleotides agree with TRBD1. Germline assignment: CDR1 MDHEN and CDR2 SYDVKM. With 8 bases clipped from V and 3 bases from J, the junction kept 9 bases outside the gene matches. There are 15 residues in the CDR3. CDR3 DNA: TGTGCCAGCGGGACTTTGGGACAGTCTAATGAAAAACTGTTTTTT. This gives the protein CASGTLGQSNEKLFF.

This sequence joins TRBV4-3 and TRBJ1-3; 7 nucleotides align to TRBD1. Germline CDR1 and CDR2: LGHNA and YSLEER. V was pared by 6 bases and J by 0 bases, with 8 bases of the junction left unmatched. This CDR3 is 16 amino acids long. This CDR3 reads CASSPSTGHSGNTIYF. The CDR3 DNA is TGCGCCAGCAGTCCCTCGACAGGGCACTCTGGAAACACCATATATTTT.

This clone was detected only once. The chain recombines TRBV19 with TRBJ2-7; no reliable D call. The CDR3 is made up of 13 amino acids. The germline V gene encodes CDR1 LNHDA and CDR2 SQIVND (reference sequence). The V end lost 2 bases, the J end lost 3 bases, and 8 bases lay between the germline ends. The CDR3 loop is CASSITSSYEQYF. CDR3 bases: TGTGCCAGTAGTATAACGTCGAGCTACGAGCAGTACTTC.

The chain joins TRBV9 to TRBJ2-7, with 7 bases identical to TRBD2. CDR1 and CDR2 (germline): SGDLS, YYNGEE. There are 19 residues in the CDR3. Trimming took 4 bases from V and 3 from J; bases not matched to a gene: 22. Here the CDR3 reads CASSPGAGGRGTPDYEQYF. CDR3 sequence (DNA): TGTGCCAGCAGCCCCGGGGCAGGTGGGAGGGGTACACCAGACTACGAGCAGTACTTC.

This clone turned up a few times. J is TRBJ1-1 and V is TRBV2; the D is unclear. The germline V and J ends were trimmed by 2 bases and 10 bases, with 11 bases remaining between them. This CDR3 is built from 12 residues. The germline gives CDR1 SNHLY, CDR2 FYNNEI. CDR3 amino acids: CASSEPRGGAFF. The CDR3 DNA follows: TGTGCCAGCAGTGAACCCCGGGGAGGAGCTTTCTTT.

The chain couples TRBV2 to TRBJ2-7; D remains ambiguous. With 4 bases removed from V and 6 bases from J, the gap between germline ends came to 7 bases. The germline V gene has CDR1 SNHLY and CDR2 FYNNEI. CDR3 size: 11 residues. The CDR3 reads CASSVFGEQYF. The CDR3 DNA is TGTGCCAGCAGTGTATTCGGCGAGCAGTACTTC.

The gene calls are TRBV7-9 and TRBJ2-7; D gene uncertain. CDR3 length equals 11 residues. Trimming left V 1 base short and J 12 bases short, with 10 bases between. Germline lookup yields CDR1 SEHNR and CDR2 FQNEAQ (reference sequence). Written as DNA, the CDR3 is TGTGCCAGCAGCTTAGGGGCCCAGTGGTACTTC. This codes for CASSLGAQWYF.